What follows is one TCR beta chain and its context. What it binds is not known. V lost 1 base and J 1 base, leaving 7 bases between the germline ends. The CDR3 sequence is 15 residues long. The germline V gene has CDR1 LGHDT and CDR2 YNNKEL (reference sequence). The data were obtained in a study of early T cells in non-severe SARS-CoV-2 infection. The wider study: The input, bulk RNA from unsorted whole blood, was sequenced, and chains were unpaired.

Broader study findings: Using VDJdb, the matching emphasized anti-spike CD8 responses while missing private and CD4 specificities.

TCRdb reprocessed the 5' RACE reads via MiXCR and lists one record per CDR3 protein. The sample contains tens of thousands of distinct CDR3 sequences, 9.5% to 15% of which appear only once. This receptor was identified in an adult who was a healthcare worker with PCR-confirmed SARS-CoV-2 infection or an uninfected control (not recorded which). Sequencing was performed on whole blood, taken at baseline. The V call is TRBV3-1, the J call TRBJ2-2; D unresolved. The CDR3 DNA reads TGTGCCAGCAGCCAAGTCCGGATGAACACCGGGGAGCTGTTTTTT. Its translation is CASSQVRMNTGELFF.